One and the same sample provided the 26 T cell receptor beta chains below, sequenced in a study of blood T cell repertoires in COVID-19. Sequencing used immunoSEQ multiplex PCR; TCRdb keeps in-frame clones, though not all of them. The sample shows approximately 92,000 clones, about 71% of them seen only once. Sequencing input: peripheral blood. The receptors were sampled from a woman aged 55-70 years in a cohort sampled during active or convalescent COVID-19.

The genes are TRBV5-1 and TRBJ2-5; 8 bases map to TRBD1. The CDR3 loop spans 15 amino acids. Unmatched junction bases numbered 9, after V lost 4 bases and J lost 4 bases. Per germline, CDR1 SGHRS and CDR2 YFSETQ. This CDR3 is CASSVQGQVVETQYF. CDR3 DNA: TGCGCCAGCAGCGTGCAGGGACAGGTGGTAGAGACCCAGTACTTC. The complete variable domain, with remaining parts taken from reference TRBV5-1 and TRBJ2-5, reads KAGVTQTPRYLIKTRGQQVTLSCSPISGHRSVSWYQQTPGQGLQFLFEYFSETQRNKGNFPGRFSGRQFSNSRSEMNVSTLELGDSALYLCASSVQGQVVETQYFGPGTRLLVL.

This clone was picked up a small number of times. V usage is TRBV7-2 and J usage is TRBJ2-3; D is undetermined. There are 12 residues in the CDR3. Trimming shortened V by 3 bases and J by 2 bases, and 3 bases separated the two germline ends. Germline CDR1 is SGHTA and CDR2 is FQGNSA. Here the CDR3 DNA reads TGTGCCAGCAGCTTCAACACAGATACGCAGTATTTT. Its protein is CASSFNTDTQYF.

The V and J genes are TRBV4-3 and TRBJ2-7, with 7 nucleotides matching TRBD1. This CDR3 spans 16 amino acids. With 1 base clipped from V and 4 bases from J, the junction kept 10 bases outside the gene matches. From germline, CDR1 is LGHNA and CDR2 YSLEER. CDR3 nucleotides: TGCGCCAGCAGCCAAGGATTGCAGGGGGTATCTTACGAGCAGTACTTC. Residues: CASSQGLQGVSYEQYF.

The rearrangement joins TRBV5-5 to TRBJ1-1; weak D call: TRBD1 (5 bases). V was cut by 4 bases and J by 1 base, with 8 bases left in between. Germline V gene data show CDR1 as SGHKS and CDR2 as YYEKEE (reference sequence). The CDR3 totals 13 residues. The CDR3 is CASSRGQNTEAFF. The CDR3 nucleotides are TGTGCCAGCAGCCGTGGACAGAACACTGAAGCTTTCTTT. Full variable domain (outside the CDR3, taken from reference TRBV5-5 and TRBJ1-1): DAGVTQSPTHLIKTRGQQVTLRCSPISGHKSVSWYQQVLGQGPQFIFQYYEKEERGRGNFPDRFSARQFPNYSSELNVNALLLGDSALYLCASSRGQNTEAFFGQGTRLTVV.

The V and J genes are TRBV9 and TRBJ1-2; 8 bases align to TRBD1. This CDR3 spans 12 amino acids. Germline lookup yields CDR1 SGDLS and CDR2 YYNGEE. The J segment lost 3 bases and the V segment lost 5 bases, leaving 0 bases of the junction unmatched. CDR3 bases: TGTGCCAGCAGGGGACAGGACTATGGCTACACCTTC. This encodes CASRGQDYGYTF.

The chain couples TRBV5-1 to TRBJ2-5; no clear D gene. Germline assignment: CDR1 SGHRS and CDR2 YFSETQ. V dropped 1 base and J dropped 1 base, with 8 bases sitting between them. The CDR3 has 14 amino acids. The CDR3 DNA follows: TGCGCCAGCAGCTTGTCTCAGTTCCAAGAGACCCAGTACTTC. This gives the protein CASSLSQFQETQYF.

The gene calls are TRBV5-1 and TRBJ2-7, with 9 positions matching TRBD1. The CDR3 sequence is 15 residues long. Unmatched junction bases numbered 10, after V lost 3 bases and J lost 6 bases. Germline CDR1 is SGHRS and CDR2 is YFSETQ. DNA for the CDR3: TGCGCCAGCAGCTACGAATGGACAGGGGCTTTCGAGCAGTACTTC. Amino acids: CASSYEWTGAFEQYF. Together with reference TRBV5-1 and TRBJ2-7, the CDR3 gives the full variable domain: KAGVTQTPRYLIKTRGQQVTLSCSPISGHRSVSWYQQTPGQGLQFLFEYFSETQRNKGNFPGRFSGRQFSNSRSEMNVSTLELGDSALYLCASSYEWTGAFEQYFGPGTRLTVT.

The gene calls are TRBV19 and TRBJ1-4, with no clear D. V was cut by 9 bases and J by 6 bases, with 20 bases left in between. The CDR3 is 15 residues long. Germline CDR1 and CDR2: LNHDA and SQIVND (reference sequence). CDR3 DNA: TGTGCCAGCCACGACCCAGCGAGAGGCGATGAAAAACTGTTTTTT. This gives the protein CASHDPARGDEKLFF.

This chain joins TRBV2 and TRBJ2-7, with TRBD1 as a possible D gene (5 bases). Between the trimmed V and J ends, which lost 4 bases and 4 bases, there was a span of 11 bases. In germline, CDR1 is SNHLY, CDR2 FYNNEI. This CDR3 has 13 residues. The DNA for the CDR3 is TGTGCCAGCAGTGCGGACAACGAGTACGAGCAGTACTTC. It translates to CASSADNEYEQYF.

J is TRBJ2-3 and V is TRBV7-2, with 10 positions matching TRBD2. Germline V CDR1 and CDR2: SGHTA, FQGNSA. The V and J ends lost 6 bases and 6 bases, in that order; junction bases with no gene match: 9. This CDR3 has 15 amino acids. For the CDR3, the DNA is TGTGCCAGCAGGAGAGCGGGGGGGCGCGTCGATACGCAGTATTTT. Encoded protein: CASRRAGGRVDTQYF.

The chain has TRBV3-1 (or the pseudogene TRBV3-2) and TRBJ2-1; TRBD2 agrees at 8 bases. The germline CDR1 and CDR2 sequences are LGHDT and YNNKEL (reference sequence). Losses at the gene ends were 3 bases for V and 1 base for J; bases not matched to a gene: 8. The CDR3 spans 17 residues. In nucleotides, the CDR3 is TGTGCCAGCAGCCAGGAGGGACTAGGGAATTCCTACAATGAGCAGTTCTTC. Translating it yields CASSQEGLGNSYNEQFF.

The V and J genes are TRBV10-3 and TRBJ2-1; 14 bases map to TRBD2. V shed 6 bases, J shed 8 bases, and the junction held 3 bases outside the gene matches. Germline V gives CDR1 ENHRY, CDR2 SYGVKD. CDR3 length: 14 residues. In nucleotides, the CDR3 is TGTGCCATCAGGACTAGCGGGGGGGCCTATGAGCAGTTCTTC. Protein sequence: CAIRTSGGAYEQFF.

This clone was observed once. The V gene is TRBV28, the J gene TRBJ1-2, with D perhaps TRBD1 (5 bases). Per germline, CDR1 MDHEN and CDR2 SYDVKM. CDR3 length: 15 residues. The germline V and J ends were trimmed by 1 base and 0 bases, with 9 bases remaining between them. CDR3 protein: CASSLSGGPNYGYTF. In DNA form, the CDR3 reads TGTGCCAGCAGTTTATCCGGGGGTCCTAACTATGGCTACACCTTC.

CDR3 DNA: TGTGCCAGCAGCTTGGTTGGACGGACAGGGAGGAATGAGCAGTTCTTC. Amino acid sequence: CASSLVGRTGRNEQFF. The chain links TRBV5-6 to TRBJ2-1, with 8 bases fitting TRBD1. Per the germline V gene, CDR1 is SGHDT and CDR2 is YYEEEE. CDR3 size: 16 residues. V dropped 0 bases and J dropped 7; count of bases not matched to a gene: 9.

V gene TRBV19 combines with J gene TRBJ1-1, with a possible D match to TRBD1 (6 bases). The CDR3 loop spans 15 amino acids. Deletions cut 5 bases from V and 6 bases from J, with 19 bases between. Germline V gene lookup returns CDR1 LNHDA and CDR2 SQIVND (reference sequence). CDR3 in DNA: TGTGCCAGTAGTGCCCGGGGCAGGGGTAGGTCTGAAGCTTTCTTT. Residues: CASSARGRGRSEAFF.

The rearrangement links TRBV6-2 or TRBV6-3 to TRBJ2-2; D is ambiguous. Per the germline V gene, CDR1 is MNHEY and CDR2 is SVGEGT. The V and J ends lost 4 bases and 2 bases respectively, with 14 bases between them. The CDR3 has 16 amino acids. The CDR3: CASSSTGFSNTGELFF. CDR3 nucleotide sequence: TGTGCCAGCAGTTCCACCGGGTTTTCCAACACCGGGGAGCTGTTTTTT.

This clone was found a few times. The CDR3 coding sequence is TGTGCCAGCAGTCTTAAGGGGGCCGCACCCCTCCACTTT. Translated, it gives CASSLKGAAPLHF. V is TRBV12-3 or TRBV12-4 and J is TRBJ1-6, with TRBD1 identical over 7 bases. V dropped 5 bases and J dropped 11; count of bases not matched to a gene: 6. The CDR3 spans 13 residues.

The CDR3 loop reads CASSSGQGDNSPLHF. CDR3 DNA sequence: TGTGCCAGTTCGAGTGGACAGGGTGACAATTCACCCCTCCACTTT. The V gene is TRBV6-5, the J gene TRBJ1-6; 8 bases match TRBD1. V lost 9 bases and J lost 7; bases outside the gene matches: 11. The CDR3 totals 15 residues. Germline V CDR1 and CDR2: MNHEY, SVGAGI.

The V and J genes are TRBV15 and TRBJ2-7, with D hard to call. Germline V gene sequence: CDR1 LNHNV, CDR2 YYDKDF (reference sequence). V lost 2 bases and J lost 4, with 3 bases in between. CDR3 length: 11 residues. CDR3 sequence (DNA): TGTGCCACCAGCAGACTTTACGAGCAGTACTTC. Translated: CATSRLYEQYF. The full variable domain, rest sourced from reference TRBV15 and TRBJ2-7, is DAMVIQNPRYQVTQFGKPVTLSCSQTLNHNVMYWYQQKSSQAPKLLFHYYDKDFNNEADTPDNFQSRRPNTSFCFLDIRSPGLGDTAMYLCATSRLYEQYFGPGTRLTVT.

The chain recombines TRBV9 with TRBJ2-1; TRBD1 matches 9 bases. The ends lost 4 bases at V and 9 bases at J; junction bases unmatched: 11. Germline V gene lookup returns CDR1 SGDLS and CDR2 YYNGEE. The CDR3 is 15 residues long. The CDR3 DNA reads TGTGCCAGCAGCACCACGGACAGGGGTCATTTTGAGCAGTTCTTC. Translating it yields CASSTTDRGHFEQFF.

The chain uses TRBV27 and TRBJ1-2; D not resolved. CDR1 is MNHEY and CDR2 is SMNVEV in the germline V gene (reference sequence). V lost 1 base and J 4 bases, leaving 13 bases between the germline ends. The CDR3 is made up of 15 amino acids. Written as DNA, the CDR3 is TGTGCCAGCAGTTTATTCCCGGGGAACTCCTATGGCTACACCTTC. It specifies CASSLFPGNSYGYTF.

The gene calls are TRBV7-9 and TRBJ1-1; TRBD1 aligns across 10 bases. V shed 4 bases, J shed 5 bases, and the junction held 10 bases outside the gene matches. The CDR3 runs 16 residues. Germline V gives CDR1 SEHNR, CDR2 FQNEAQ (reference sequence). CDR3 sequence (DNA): TGTGCCAGCAGCTCTCAGGACAGGGGGGCGAGGACTGAAGCTTTCTTT. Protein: CASSSQDRGARTEAFF.

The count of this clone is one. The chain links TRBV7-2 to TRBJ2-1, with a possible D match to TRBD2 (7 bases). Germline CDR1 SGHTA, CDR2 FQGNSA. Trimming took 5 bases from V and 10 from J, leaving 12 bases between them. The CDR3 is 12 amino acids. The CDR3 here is CASSRGGDEQFF. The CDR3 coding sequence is TGTGCCAGCAGCAGAGGGGGGGACGAGCAGTTCTTC.

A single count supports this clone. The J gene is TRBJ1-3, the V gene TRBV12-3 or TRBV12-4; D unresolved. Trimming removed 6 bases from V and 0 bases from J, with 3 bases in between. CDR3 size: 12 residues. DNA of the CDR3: TGTGCCAGCAGCTACTCTGGAAACACCATATATTTT. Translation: CASSYSGNTIYF.

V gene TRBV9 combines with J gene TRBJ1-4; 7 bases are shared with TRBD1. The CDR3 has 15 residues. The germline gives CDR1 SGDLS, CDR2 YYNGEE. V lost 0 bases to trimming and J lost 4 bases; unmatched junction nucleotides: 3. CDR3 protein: CASSVGDRDNEKLFF. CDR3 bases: TGTGCCAGCAGCGTAGGTGACAGGGATAATGAAAAACTGTTTTTT.

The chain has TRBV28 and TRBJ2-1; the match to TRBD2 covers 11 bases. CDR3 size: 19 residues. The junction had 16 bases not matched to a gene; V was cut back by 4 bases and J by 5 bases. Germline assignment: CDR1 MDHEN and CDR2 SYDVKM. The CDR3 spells CASSSSPTSGGAPNNEQFF. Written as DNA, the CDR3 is TGTGCCAGCAGTTCGTCCCCCACTAGCGGGGGCGCGCCTAACAATGAGCAGTTCTTC.